This T cell receptor beta chain was sequenced for a study of vaccination effects on CD4 cells after COVID-19. This clone showed up just a few times. The target antigen is unknown. Germline CDR1 and CDR2: SGHRS and YFSETQ. Trimming pared 4 bases from V and 2 bases from J, leaving 9 bases between. The CDR3 runs to 13 residues. Using immunoSEQ multiplex PCR, the repertoire was profiled, and TCRdb retains in-frame clones only, with some absent. The sample consists of 71,000 or so clones, approximately 70% of them appearing once. Before sequencing took place, the ViraFEST assay used viral peptide pools to expand antigen-specific CD4+ T cells. The culture ran for about 11 days, and then CD4+ T cells were isolated. Testing of the vaccine recipients showed negative nucleocapsid antibodies and no prior SARS-CoV-2 infection. Supplemented with around 11 IU/ml IL-2 and 9.5 to 10 ug/ml peptides, about 2 million PBMC per well were kept in culture.

The sample here was CD4+ T cells from PBMCs cultured with HCoV-OC43 spike peptides, taken before COVID-19 vaccination. The subset denotes: HCoV-OC43 spike overlapping peptide pool stimulation. The source of this sequence is a human donor who received a COVID-19 vaccine. V gene TRBV5-1 combines with J gene TRBJ1-1; no definite D call. This chain's CDR3 is CASSPQLNTEAFF. CDR3 bases: TGCGCCAGCAGCCCCCAGTTAAACACTGAAGCTTTCTTT.